These 20 T cell receptor beta chains were all obtained from the same sample, sequenced in a study of T cell repertoires in cytomegalovirus infection (dated by TCRdb to between 2017 and 2020). Reading the label with the study, this specimen's treatment or condition is: in vitro stimulation with specific CMV peptide epitopes to enrich CMV-specific T cells. The antigens of these receptors remain unknown. The instrument given in TCRdb is Illumina HiSeq 1500. TCRdb reprocessing: public reads trimmed at Q25 with fastp, clones called with MiXCR, in-frame beta chains kept. Each CDR3 protein appears once, grouped with its most common genes and DNA. In all, the sample holds 400,000 to 600,000 distinct CDR3 sequences, and about two fifths of those were seen once. Approximately 40% of the sample goes to the ten largest clones. The sample in question was cultured PBMCs, obtained from culture after CMV antigen stimulation. The receptor source for this set is a human donor in good health (CMV status not recorded). Some clones in this sample may be carry-over from other donors' samples.

The rearrangement uses TRBV2 and TRBJ1-1; no clear D. The germline V and J ends were trimmed by 0 bases and 1 base, with 9 bases remaining between them. This CDR3 comprises 15 residues. Germline CDR1 and CDR2: SNHLY and FYNNEI. CDR3 sequence: CASSEAGRGNTEAFF. The CDR3 DNA follows: TGTGCCAGCAGTGAAGCCGGACGTGGGAACACTGAAGCTTTCTTT.

In its sample, this clonotype was seen a few times. CDR3 region: CASSTGQGAFSTNEKLFF. The CDR3 nucleotides are TGTGCCAGCAGCACGGGACAGGGGGCCTTCTCAACTAATGAAAAACTGTTTTTT. The chain carries TRBV7-2 and TRBJ1-4; 12 nucleotides agree with TRBD1. Germline-derived CDR1 and CDR2 are SGHTA and FQGNSA. J gave up 0 bases and V 5 bases, and 7 bases lay outside the gene matches. CDR3 size: 18 residues.

This chain uses TRBV6-5 with TRBJ2-7; TRBD2 is a possible D gene (6 bases). Germline CDR1 and CDR2: MNHEY and SVGAGI. Trimming shortened V by 6 bases and J by 7 bases, and 16 bases separated the two germline ends. The CDR3 contains 13 residues. CDR3 DNA sequence: TGTGCCAGCAGGCGGGGAAGGGAAGGGGAGCAGTACTTC. This gives the protein CASRRGREGEQYF.

This clonotype was counted a few times. V is TRBV6-5 and J is TRBJ2-7; 7 nucleotides align to TRBD1. The CDR3 covers 14 residues. J was trimmed by 3 bases and V by 6 bases; bases with no gene match: 8. Germline lookup yields CDR1 MNHEY and CDR2 SVGAGI. The CDR3 DNA follows: TGTGCCAGCAGCCCGAATACAGGGGACTACGAGCAGTACTTC. It encodes CASSPNTGDYEQYF.

The V and J genes are TRBV20-1 and TRBJ2-5; unclear D gene. CDR3 length equals 14 residues. Germline V gene data show CDR1 as DFQATT and CDR2 as SNEGSKA (reference sequence). The ends were cut back, 3 bases at V and 5 bases at J, with 16 bases in the middle. In DNA, the CDR3 is TGCAGTGCTAGTGGCCTCGGTGACATCGAGACCCAGTACTTC. Residues: CSASGLGDIETQYF.

The chain has TRBV10-3 and TRBJ2-3; 9 bases are shared with TRBD1. Germline V gives CDR1 ENHRY, CDR2 SYGVKD. Trimming cost V 3 bases and J 2 bases; bases outside gene matches: 6. CDR3 length: 16 residues. The CDR3 reads CAISDRRTGVTDTQYF. The CDR3 DNA reads as TGTGCCATCAGTGATCGCCGGACAGGGGTCACAGATACGCAGTATTTT.

In this sample, this clonotype turned up a few times. The chain recombines TRBV27 with TRBJ2-2; 7 nucleotides line up with TRBD2. CDR3 length: 13 amino acids. Trimming took 8 bases from V and 7 from J; bases not matched to a gene: 7. Looked up from germline, CDR1 is MNHEY and CDR2 is SMNVEV (reference sequence). The CDR3 nucleotides are TGTGCCAGCGGGGGGGGATCAGGCGGGGAGCTGTTTTTT. Translation: CASGGGSGGELFF.

The chain has TRBV11-1 and TRBJ2-7; 8 bases agree with TRBD1. The CDR3 extends over 14 amino acids. Per the germline V gene, CDR1 is SGHAT and CDR2 is FQDESV (reference sequence). V gave up 5 bases and J gave up 7 bases; unmatched junction bases: 10. CDR3 DNA: TGTGCCAGCAGCCCCTGGGCCGGGACAGGTGAGCAGTACTTC. This sequence encodes CASSPWAGTGEQYF.

This clonotype was counted a few times. J is TRBJ2-5 and V is TRBV28; 7 positions agree with TRBD2. Germline lookup yields CDR1 MDHEN and CDR2 SYDVKM. The CDR3 loop spans 15 amino acids. J lost 5 bases, V lost 6 bases, and 12 bases had no gene match. The CDR3 here is CASSPPVGLRETQYF. The CDR3, as DNA: TGTGCCAGCAGCCCCCCGGTGGGACTAAGGGAGACCCAGTACTTC.

This clonotype was seen only a few times. This chain uses TRBV28 with TRBJ2-4; 7 bases match TRBD1. V shed 4 bases and J 6 bases; nucleotides not matched to a gene: 6. The CDR3 extends over 14 amino acids. Germline values: CDR1 MDHEN, CDR2 SYDVKM. This CDR3 is CASSSPDRINIQYF. As DNA, the CDR3 is TGTGCCAGCAGTTCCCCGGACAGGATAAACATTCAGTACTTC.

The genes are TRBV11-3 and TRBJ2-1, with 9 nucleotides matching TRBD2. CDR3 length: 16 amino acids. From germline, CDR1 is SGHNT and CDR2 YENEEA. Losses at the gene ends were 5 bases for V and 4 bases for J; bases not matched to a gene: 9. The DNA of the CDR3 is TGTGCCAGCAGCCCAAAGCGGGGGGCCGATTACAATGAGCAGTTCTTC. It specifies CASSPKRGADYNEQFF.

The chain employs TRBV10-3 and TRBJ2-5; TRBD2 matches at 8 bases. V was pared by 8 bases and J by 4 bases, with 0 bases of the junction left unmatched. Germline lookup yields CDR1 ENHRY and CDR2 SYGVKD. The CDR3 extends over 11 amino acids. In DNA form, the CDR3 reads TGTGCCATCCGGGGGGGAGAGACCCAGTACTTC. This gives the protein CAIRGGETQYF.

The chain is built from TRBV27 and TRBJ2-3; 11 nucleotides align to TRBD2. In germline, CDR1 is MNHEY, CDR2 SMNVEV (reference sequence). The J segment lost 4 bases and the V segment lost 5 bases, leaving 8 bases of the junction unmatched. This CDR3 has 16 residues. In DNA, the CDR3 is TGTGCCAGCAGTAGAACTAGCGGGAGTAATCCAGATACGCAGTATTTT. Translation: CASSRTSGSNPDTQYF.

The table lists this clonotype with a few counts. The chain links TRBV6-1 to TRBJ2-7; the D is unclear. The length of the CDR3 is 12 residues. Trimming took off 2 bases at V and 7 bases at J, with 9 bases between the two ends. Germline CDR1 is MNHNS and CDR2 is SASEGT. The CDR3: CASSERTLEQYF. In DNA, the CDR3 is TGTGCCAGCAGTGAAAGAACCCTAGAGCAGTACTTC.

The V call is TRBV7-9, the J call TRBJ2-1; D is perhaps TRBD1 (5 bases). Trimming took 2 bases from V and 15 from J, leaving 17 bases between them. The V gene's germline CDR1 is SEHNR and CDR2 FQNEAQ (reference sequence). The CDR3 sequence is 13 residues long. CDR3: CASSLSAAVGLFF. CDR3 sequence (DNA): TGTGCCAGCAGCTTATCTGCGGCCGTGGGGCTGTTCTTC.

Of note for this clonotype: A clone one base away is much larger, so this may be a read error. The chain joins TRBV7-9 to TRBJ1-2, with a weak D call TRBD1 (5 bases). The CDR3 covers 14 residues. Germline assignment: CDR1 SEHNR and CDR2 FQNEAQ (reference sequence). V was trimmed by 1 base and J by 2 bases, leaving 8 bases between them. The CDR3 region has the DNA TGTGCCAGCAGCTTAGACTGGGGGAACTATGGCTACACCTTC. Protein product: CASSLDWGNYGYTF.

The CDR3: CASSTSGSGETQYF. In DNA form, the CDR3 reads TGTGCCAGCTCGACTAGCGGGAGCGGAGAGACCCAGTACTTC. V gene TRBV6-5 combines with J gene TRBJ2-5; 12 nucleotides align to TRBD2. This CDR3 contains 14 residues. Germline V gives CDR1 MNHEY, CDR2 SVGAGI. The J segment lost 4 bases and the V segment lost 8 bases, leaving 5 bases of the junction unmatched.

In its sample, this clonotype was seen a few times. V usage is TRBV7-9 and J usage is TRBJ1-1; D perhaps matches TRBD1 (6 bases). The CDR3 runs 17 residues. V lost 2 bases, J lost 9 bases, and 25 bases lay in between. Germline CDR1 is SEHNR and CDR2 is FQNEAQ (reference sequence). CDR3 in DNA: TGTGCCAGCAGCTTAATAGAGTCTTGGCCGGGGGCGACGAAAGCTTTCTTT. Protein sequence: CASSLIESWPGATKAFF.

This clonotype was seen only a few times. The chain combines TRBV6-1 with TRBJ1-2; tentatively, D is TRBD1 (5 bases). This CDR3 region has 17 residues. Deletions cut 4 bases from V and 5 bases from J, with 23 bases between. Germline values: CDR1 MNHNS, CDR2 SASEGT. The CDR3 loop is CASSGRVPGRVRYGYTF. Here the CDR3 DNA reads TGTGCCAGCAGTGGCAGGGTGCCGGGGAGGGTAAGATATGGCTACACCTTC.

This clonotype was detected a few times. The chain joins TRBV6-1 to TRBJ2-7; D unresolved. The germline V gene has CDR1 MNHNS and CDR2 SASEGT. This CDR3 is 12 amino acids long. V lost 7 bases and J lost 6, with 13 bases in between. Here the CDR3 reads CASNGPFSEQYF. The CDR3 coding sequence is TGTGCCAGCAACGGCCCCTTTTCCGAGCAGTACTTC.